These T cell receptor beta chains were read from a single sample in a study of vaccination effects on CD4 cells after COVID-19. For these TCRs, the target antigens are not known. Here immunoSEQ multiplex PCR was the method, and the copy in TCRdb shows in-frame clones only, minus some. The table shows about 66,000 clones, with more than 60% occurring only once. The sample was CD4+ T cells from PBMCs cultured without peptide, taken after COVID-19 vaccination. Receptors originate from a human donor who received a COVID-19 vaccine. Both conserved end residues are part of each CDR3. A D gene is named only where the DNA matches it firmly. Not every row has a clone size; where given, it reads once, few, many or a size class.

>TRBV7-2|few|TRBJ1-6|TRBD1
CASRRQGASYNSPLHF
TGTGCCAGCAGACGTCAGGGGGCCTCCTATAATTCACCCCTCCACTTT
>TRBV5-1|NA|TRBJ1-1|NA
CASRGDNWNTEAFF
TGCGCCAGCAGGGGGGACAACTGGAACACTGAAGCTTTCTTT
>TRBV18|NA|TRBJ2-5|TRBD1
CASSPETGGEETQYF
TGTGCCAGCTCACCAGAGACAGGGGGGGAAGAGACCCAGTACTTC
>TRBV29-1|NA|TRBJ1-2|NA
CSVLVPGQDDGYTF
TGCAGCGTCCTAGTCCCAGGTCAGGACGATGGCTACACCTTC
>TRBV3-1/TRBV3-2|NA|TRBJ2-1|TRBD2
CASTPWGGGAHNEQFF
TGTGCCAGCACCCCATGGGGCGGGGGGGCCCACAATGAGCAGTTCTTC
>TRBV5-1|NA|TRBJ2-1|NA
CASSLTAQTGNEQFF
TGCGCCAGCAGCTTGACAGCGCAGACGGGAAATGAGCAGTTCTTC
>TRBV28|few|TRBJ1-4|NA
CASSLRNEKLFF
TGTGCCAGCAGCCTCAGAAATGAAAAACTGTTTTTT
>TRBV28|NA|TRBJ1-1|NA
CASSNTRQGLNTEAFF
TGTGCCAGCAGCAACACTCGTCAGGGGCTGAACACTGAAGCTTTCTTT
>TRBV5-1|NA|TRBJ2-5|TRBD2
CASSWARTGGETQYF
TGCGCCAGCAGCTGGGCGAGGACGGGAGGAGAGACCCAGTACTTC
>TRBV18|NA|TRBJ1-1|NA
CASSPRGDTEAFF
TGTGCCAGCTCACCTAGGGGAGACACTGAAGCTTTCTTT
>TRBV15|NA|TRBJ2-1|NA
CATSGSGVGPANEQFF
TGTGCCACCAGCGGGTCGGGGGTGGGTCCCGCGAATGAGCAGTTCTTC
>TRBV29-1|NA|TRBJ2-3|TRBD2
CSVGLASTDTQYF
TGCAGCGTAGGACTAGCGAGCACAGATACGCAGTATTTT
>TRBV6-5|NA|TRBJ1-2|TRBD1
CASRDPDRSGYTF
TGTGCCAGCAGAGACCCGGACAGGTCTGGCTACACCTTC
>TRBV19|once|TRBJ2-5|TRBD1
CASSIGRTGYTPQETQYF
TGTGCCAGTAGTATAGGTAGGACAGGGTATACACCCCAAGAGACCCAGTACTTC
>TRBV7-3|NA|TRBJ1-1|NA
CASSQSRVTNTEAFF
TGTGCCAGCAGCCAATCCAGGGTAACCAACACTGAAGCTTTCTTT
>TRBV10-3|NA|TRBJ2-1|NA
CAISESKSPVGVLWFF
TGTGCCATCAGTGAGTCAAAGTCTCCAGTGGGGGTTCTTTGGTTCTTC
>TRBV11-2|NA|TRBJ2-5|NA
CASSLGLGGPETQYF
TGTGCCAGCAGCTTAGGTCTTGGAGGTCCGGAGACCCAGTACTTC
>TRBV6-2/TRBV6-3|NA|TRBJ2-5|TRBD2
CASSRLAGGIETQYF
TGTGCCAGCAGCCGACTAGCGGGGGGAATAGAGACCCAGTACTTC
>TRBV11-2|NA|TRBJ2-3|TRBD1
CASSPGQGLISATQYF
TGTGCCAGCAGCCCCGGACAGGGGTTAATTTCCGCTACGCAGTATTTT
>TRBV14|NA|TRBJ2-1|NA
CASSQGHGASYNEQFF
TGTGCCAGCAGCCAAGGGCACGGAGCCTCCTACAATGAGCAGTTCTTC
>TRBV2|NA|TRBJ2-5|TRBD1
CASSQDRSRETQYF
TGTGCCAGCTCCCAGGACAGGTCCAGGGAGACCCAGTACTTC
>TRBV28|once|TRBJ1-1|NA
CASSPGGDGLWAFF
TGTGCCAGCAGTCCGGGGGGGGACGGTCTATGGGCTTTCTTT
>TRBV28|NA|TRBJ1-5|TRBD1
CASSLDPDRALNQPQHF
TGTGCCAGCAGTTTGGATCCCGACAGGGCCCTCAATCAGCCCCAGCATTTT
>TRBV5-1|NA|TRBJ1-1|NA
CASKLQVWNTEAFF
TGCGCCAGCAAGTTACAGGTTTGGAACACTGAAGCTTTCTTT
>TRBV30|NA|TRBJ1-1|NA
CAWSVWYSEAFF
TGTGCCTGGAGTGTTTGGTATTCTGAAGCTTTCTTT
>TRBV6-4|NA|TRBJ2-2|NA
CANRPLSARRGELFF
TGTGCCAACCGACCTCTTAGCGCGCGACGTGGGGAGCTGTTTTTT
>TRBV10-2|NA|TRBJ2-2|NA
CASSDPTSANTGELFF
TGCGCCAGCAGTGACCCGACATCAGCGAACACCGGGGAGCTGTTTTTT